Listed below are T cell receptor beta chains from one sample, sequenced in a study of glioma-infiltrating T cells. TCRdb independently ran MiXCR on the multiplex PCR reads; one entry per CDR3 protein. The table includes under 200,000 distinct CDR3 sequences, around 45% detected once. The sample consisted of glioma tissue, nonneoplastic brain tissue, or PBMCs (not recorded which). These receptors came from a human donor with low-grade glioma or glioblastoma, undergoing nonglioma brain surgery, or in good health (not recorded which). Both conserved end residues are part of each CDR3. The order of the fields is J gene, clone size, V gene, D gene, CDR3 protein, CDR3 DNA. A D gene is named only where the DNA matches it firmly. A row's size may be missing; if present it is once, few, many or a size class.

TRBJ1-5 | . | TRBV5-1 | . | CASSPLGVRDQPQHF | TGCGCCAGCAGCCCCCTAGGGGTTCGGGATCAGCCCCAGCATTTT
TRBJ2-7 | many | TRBV7-6 | . | CASSLGRVAEQYF | TGTGCCAGCAGCTTAGGCCGGGTCGCCGAGCAGTACTTC
TRBJ1-2 | many | TRBV28 | TRBD1 | CASSFGQAYYGYTF | TGTGCCAGCAGTTTCGGACAGGCTTACTATGGCTACACCTTC
TRBJ2-5 | . | TRBV27 | . | CAISERDEIQYF | TGTGCCATCAGTGAGAGGGATGAGATCCAGTACTTC
TRBJ1-2 | . | TRBV4-1 | . | CASSQDRDFNGYTF | TGCGCCAGCAGCCAAGATCGGGACTTTAATGGCTACACCTTC
TRBJ2-3 | many | TRBV20-1 | . | CSASGPSDTQYF | TGCAGTGCTAGTGGACCCTCGGATACGCAGTATTTT
TRBJ1-5 | . | TRBV29-1 | TRBD1 | CSVEGQTNQPQHF | TGCAGCGTTGAGGGACAGACCAATCAGCCCCAGCATTTT
TRBJ2-3 | many | TRBV7-2 | . | CASSLGGGRTDTQYF | TGTGCCAGCAGCTTAGGGGGGGGGCGCACAGATACGCAGTATTTT
TRBJ2-3 | many | TRBV7-2 | . | CASSPDTDTQYF | TGTGCCAGCAGCCCAGACACAGATACGCAGTATTTT
TRBJ2-1 | . | TRBV20-1 | TRBD2 | CSANLLAVSYNEKFF | TGCAGTGCTAACTTGCTAGCGGTCTCATACAATGAGAAGTTCTTC
TRBJ2-1 | few | TRBV9 | . | CASSVSSADYNEQFF | TGTGCCAGCAGCGTATCTAGCGCGGACTACAATGAGCAGTTCTTC
TRBJ1-5 | few | TRBV18 | . | CASSPNDGGNQPQHF | TGTGCCAGCTCACCGAATGACGGAGGCAATCAGCCCCAGCATTTT
TRBJ2-4 | . | TRBV2 | . | CASSEASGRLQYF | TGTGCCAGCAGTGAAGCGTCAGGACGTCTTCAGTACTTC
TRBJ1-1 | . | TRBV19 | . | CASSISRDTEAFF | TGTGCCAGTAGTATTAGCAGGGACACTGAAGCTTTCTTT
TRBJ2-1 | many | TRBV27 | . | CASSLQGGNEQFF | TGTGCCAGCAGTTTACAGGGCGGCAATGAGCAGTTCTTC
TRBJ2-2 | many | TRBV27 | . | CASSLWRDSGELFF | TGTGCCAGCTCCTTGTGGCGAGACTCGGGGGAGCTGTTTTTT
TRBJ2-5 | . | TRBV20-1 | . | CSARDLLRGLETKYF | TGCAGTGCTAGAGATCTACTGAGGGGCCTGGAGACCAAGTACTTC
TRBJ2-5 | few | TRBV20-1 | TRBD1 | CSALTGGAETQYF | TGCAGTGCGCTGACAGGGGGCGCAGAGACCCAGTACTTC
TRBJ2-7 | few | TRBV12-3/TRBV12-4 | . | CASSFSSDIPYF | TGTGCCAGCAGTTTCTCCTCGGACATACCGTACTTC
TRBJ2-1 | . | TRBV6-2/TRBV6-3 | . | CASDWTGGSDEQFF | TGTGCCAGCGACTGGACGGGGGGCTCGGATGAGCAGTTCTTC
TRBJ2-1 | few | TRBV28 | TRBD1 | CASRTPGQGGNEQFF | TGTGCCAGCAGAACACCGGGACAGGGGGGCAATGAGCAGTTCTTC
TRBJ1-1 | many | TRBV6-1 | . | CASRTPGVSTEAFF | TGTGCCAGCAGGACCCCAGGGGTGAGCACTGAAGCTTTCTTT